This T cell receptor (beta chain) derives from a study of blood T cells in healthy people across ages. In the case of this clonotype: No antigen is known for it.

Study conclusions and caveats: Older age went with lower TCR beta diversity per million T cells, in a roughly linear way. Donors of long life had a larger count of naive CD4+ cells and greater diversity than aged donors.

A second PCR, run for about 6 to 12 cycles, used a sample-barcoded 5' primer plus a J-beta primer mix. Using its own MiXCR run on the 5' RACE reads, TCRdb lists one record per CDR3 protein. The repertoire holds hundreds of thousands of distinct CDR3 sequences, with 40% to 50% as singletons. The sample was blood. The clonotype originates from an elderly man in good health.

CDR3 nucleotide sequence: TGTGCCAGCAGTTACTTGGGCAGGGGGGCTTCACCCCTCCACTTT. Translated, it gives CASSYLGRGASPLHF. The rearrangement uses TRBV6-5 and TRBJ1-6; 7 nucleotides match TRBD1. The V gene's germline CDR1 is MNHEY and CDR2 SVGAGI. CDR3 length: 15 amino acids. The V segment lost 1 base and the J segment 9 bases; nucleotides outside the gene matches: 6.